Following are 19 T cell receptor beta chains from one sample sequenced in a study of Ad26.COV2.S vaccination and SARS-CoV-2 variants (dated by TCRdb to about 2021). Libraries were made using the immunoSEQ multiplex PCR assay. This immuneACCESS table, as held by TCRdb, lists in-frame sequences with V and J called but not all clones. Of the missing ones, under half trace to an unresolved V gene in checked studies; the others have no known cause. The sample yields approximately 240,000 clones; 70% to 90% were counted once. Jointly, the top ten make up around 10% of the sample. The treatment or condition label, read with the paper, signifies: some 20 received Ad26.COV2.S at low or high dose, single or two shots; about five received placebo; per-sample allocation not given. Repertoires of vaccine and placebo recipients were sequenced from samples collected on day 63 after the first injection. Sample: peripheral blood, taken in a trial of Ad26.COV2.S vaccine versus placebo. The source is a person aged 18-65 years who received the Ad26.COV2.S COVID-19 vaccine or a placebo.

This chain connects TRBV3-1 (or the pseudogene TRBV3-2) to TRBJ1-4, with a weak D call TRBD1 (6 bases). The CDR3 covers 13 residues. Looked up from germline, CDR1 is LGHDT and CDR2 is YNNKEL (reference sequence). The V end lost 5 bases, the J end lost 8 bases, and 12 bases lay between the germline ends. The CDR3 loop is CASSDRQAEKLFF. The CDR3 DNA follows: TGTGCCAGCAGCGACAGACAGGCGGAAAAACTGTTTTTT.

The chain carries TRBV3-1 (or the pseudogene TRBV3-2) and TRBJ1-4, with a tentative D call TRBD1 (6 bases). The CDR3 is 15 residues long. The V gene's germline CDR1 is LGHDT and CDR2 YNNKEL (reference sequence). V was clipped by 4 bases and J by 4 bases, with 13 bases between them. The CDR3 bases are TGTGCCAGCAGCCCCCCTGGACAGTTTAATGAAAAACTGTTTTTT. Residues: CASSPPGQFNEKLFF.

The chain recombines TRBV20-1 with TRBJ1-2; no definite D call. The germline V and J ends were trimmed by 4 bases and 8 bases, with 8 bases remaining between them. CDR3 length: 10 amino acids. Germline lookup yields CDR1 DFQATT and CDR2 SNEGSKA (reference sequence). The DNA of the CDR3 is TGCAGTGCTACCGCCTTGGGCTACACCTTC. Its protein product is CSATALGYTF.

The chain uses TRBV28 and TRBJ2-6; TRBD1 matches 8 bases. Germline assignment: CDR1 MDHEN and CDR2 SYDVKM. This CDR3 comprises 15 residues. The trim removed 3 bases at V and 2 bases at J, leaving 0 bases unmatched. CDR3 region: CASSLTGAGANVLTF. CDR3 sequence (DNA): TGTGCCAGCAGTTTGACAGGGGCTGGGGCCAACGTCCTGACTTTC.

There are a few counts of this clone. The V call is TRBV6-1, the J call TRBJ2-6, with D perhaps TRBD2 (5 bases). Germline CDR1 reads MNHNS; CDR2 reads SASEGT. Trimming pared 3 bases from V and 0 bases from J, leaving 15 bases between. The CDR3 runs to 18 residues. For the CDR3, the DNA is TGTGCCAGCAGTGAGGACGGTGTGGGGAGCTCTGGGGCCAACGTCCTGACTTTC. This sequence encodes CASSEDGVGSSGANVLTF.

The V call is TRBV19, the J call TRBJ1-1, with 8 bases lining up with TRBD1. Germline V gene lookup returns CDR1 LNHDA and CDR2 SQIVND (reference sequence). The CDR3 has 15 residues. V lost 5 bases, J lost 1 base, and 6 bases stayed unmatched. The CDR3 bases are TGTGCCAGTAGTGCCGGACAGGGCCCGAACACTGAAGCTTTCTTT. Translation gives CASSAGQGPNTEAFF.

This clone has a single count. This chain uses TRBV5-1 with TRBJ2-7; D gene unclear. Trimming shortened V by 1 base and J by 6 bases, and 8 bases separated the two germline ends. The CDR3 extends over 12 amino acids. Germline loops: CDR1 SGHRS, CDR2 YFSETQ. CDR3 residues: CASSLRVGEQYF. In DNA, the CDR3 is TGCGCCAGCAGCTTGAGGGTCGGCGAGCAGTACTTC.

In its sample, this clone was seen a few times. The genes are TRBV6-5 and TRBJ2-1, with D perhaps TRBD2 (5 bases). The CDR3 has 13 amino acids. Looked up from germline, CDR1 is MNHEY and CDR2 is SVGAGI. Between the trimmed V and J ends, which lost 7 bases and 9 bases, there was a span of 16 bases. The CDR3 bases are TGTGCCAGCACTCAAAGGCCGGAGGCTGAGCAGTTCTTC. It specifies CASTQRPEAEQFF.

The chain carries TRBV6-6 and TRBJ1-5; D is undetermined. Germline V CDR1 and CDR2: MNHNY, SVGAGI (reference sequence). The V end lost 6 bases, the J end lost 3 bases, and 6 bases lay between the germline ends. This CDR3 has 12 amino acids. The CDR3 region has the DNA TGTGCCAGCAGCCTTCCCAATCAGCCCCAGCATTTT. Amino acid sequence: CASSLPNQPQHF.

This sequence joins TRBV7-9 and TRBJ2-5; 7 bases are a match to TRBD2. The CDR3 is 16 amino acids. Per the germline V gene, CDR1 is SEHNR and CDR2 is FQNEAQ (reference sequence). After removal of 2 bases from V and 3 bases from J, the junction contained 9 bases not matched to a gene. CDR3 nucleotides: TGTGCCAGCAGCTTAAGCGCTAGCGGTTTAGAAGAGACCCAGTACTTC. Protein sequence: CASSLSASGLEETQYF.

The chain couples TRBV6-5 to TRBJ1-5; no reliable D call. Trimming shortened V by 6 bases and J by 3 bases, and 12 bases separated the two germline ends. The CDR3 is 14 residues long. Germline loops: CDR1 MNHEY, CDR2 SVGAGI. The CDR3: CASSTSGVNQPQHF. The CDR3 nucleotides are TGTGCCAGCAGCACATCGGGAGTCAATCAGCCCCAGCATTTT.

V and J are TRBV30 and TRBJ1-5, with a possible D match to TRBD1 (5 bases). There are 14 residues in the CDR3. The germline V gene has CDR1 GTSNPN and CDR2 SVGIG (reference sequence). V lost 0 bases and J lost 6, with 12 bases in between. CDR3 residues: CAWSVARVSQPQHF. The CDR3 region has the DNA TGTGCCTGGAGTGTAGCCAGGGTGAGTCAGCCCCAGCATTTT.

CDR3 sequence reads: CASSPTRLGPPYEQYF. CDR3 nucleotides: TGTGCCAGCAGCCCGACTCGCCTGGGGCCTCCCTACGAGCAGTACTTC. The chain has TRBV7-2 and TRBJ2-7, with D maybe TRBD1 (5 bases). The CDR3 totals 16 residues. V gave up 5 bases and J gave up 2 bases, with 19 bases separating them. Germline V gene data show CDR1 as SGHTA and CDR2 as FQGNSA.

The chain employs TRBV18 and TRBJ1-2; no definite D call. The germline V gene has CDR1 KGHSH and CDR2 LQKENI. The CDR3 covers 16 residues. Trimming stripped 3 bases from V and 4 bases from J, with 18 bases between. CDR3 region: CASSPLDLLTSYGYTF. CDR3 in DNA: TGTGCCAGCTCACCTCTAGATTTGCTGACCAGCTATGGCTACACCTTC.

V usage is TRBV28 and J usage is TRBJ1-5; 8 bases are shared with TRBD1. V shed 3 bases, J shed 0 bases, and the junction held 7 bases outside the gene matches. CDR1 is MDHEN and CDR2 is SYDVKM in the germline V gene. CDR3 length: 17 amino acids. As DNA, the CDR3 is TGTGCCAGCAGTTTGGGGCGGGGACAGGTTAGCAATCAGCCCCAGCATTTT. Translated: CASSLGRGQVSNQPQHF.

The chain has TRBV27 and TRBJ2-7; TRBD2 aligns across 12 bases. Germline V gene sequence: CDR1 MNHEY, CDR2 SMNVEV (reference sequence). This CDR3 contains 13 residues. The J segment lost 6 bases and the V segment lost 6 bases, leaving 3 bases of the junction unmatched. The CDR3 loop reads CASRRLAGVEQYF. DNA for the CDR3: TGTGCCAGCAGACGACTAGCGGGGGTCGAGCAGTACTTC.

Concerning this clone itself: The sample has other DNA sequences that encode this CDR3 too. The chain links TRBV5-1 to TRBJ2-1; tentatively, D is TRBD1 or TRBD2 (5 bases each). The CDR3 covers 14 residues. Trimming cost V 0 bases and J 4 bases, with 8 bases left between them. The germline V gene encodes CDR1 SGHRS and CDR2 YFSETQ. The CDR3: CASSLGGLYNEQFF. The CDR3 bases are TGCGCCAGCAGCTTGGGGGGGTTGTACAATGAGCAGTTCTTC.

The V call is TRBV6-2 or TRBV6-3, the J call TRBJ2-1; D gene unclear. V lost 2 bases to trimming and J lost 0 bases, with 8 bases between them. The germline V gene encodes CDR1 MNHEY and CDR2 SVGEGT. The CDR3 covers 15 residues. CDR3 protein: CASSYMRSSYNEQFF. As DNA, the CDR3 is TGTGCCAGCAGTTACATGAGGAGCTCCTACAATGAGCAGTTCTTC.

In its sample, this clone was seen a few times. The V and J genes are TRBV3-1 (or the pseudogene TRBV3-2) and TRBJ1-1, with D unclear. The CDR3 is made up of 14 amino acids. Trimming removed 1 base from V and 5 bases from J, with 11 bases in between. CDR1 and CDR2 (germline): LGHDT, YNNKEL (reference sequence). CDR3 loop: CASSQGWRGTEAFF. DNA of the CDR3: TGTGCCAGCAGCCAAGGGTGGAGAGGGACTGAAGCTTTCTTT.